Below are 29 T cell receptor beta chains sequenced from a single sample in a study of vaccination and CD4 T cells after COVID-19. Sequenced with the Oncomine TCR Beta short-read assay was DNA taken from cultured CD4+ T cells. TCRdb re-called the PCR reads with MiXCR, one entry per CDR3 protein. The sample holds about 11,000 distinct CDR3 sequences, roughly 65% seen once. Described treatment: roughly ten-day PBMC culture with coronavirus spike peptide pools or control peptides (ViraFEST assay). Their target antigens are unknown. The sequenced sample was CD4+ T cells from blood, cultured in vitro. The receptors derive from a human donor who had recovered from COVID-19.

The chain is built from TRBV15 and TRBJ2-3; D might be TRBD1 (5 bases). Germline assignment: CDR1 LNHNV and CDR2 YYDKDF (reference sequence). This CDR3 spans 15 amino acids. Trimming pared 7 bases from V and 3 bases from J, leaving 17 bases between. This CDR3 is CATTTDSRRTDTQYF. CDR3 nucleotide sequence: TGTGCCACCACTACCGACAGCCGTCGTACAGATACGCAGTATTTT. Based on the CDR3 plus reference TRBV15 and TRBJ2-3, the full variable domain is DAMVIQNPRYQVTQFGKPVTLSCSQTLNHNVMYWYQQKSSQAPKLLFHYYDKDFNNEADTPDNFQSRRPNTSFCFLDIRSPGLGDTAMYLCATTTDSRRTDTQYFGPGTRLTVL.

The chain uses TRBV12-3 or TRBV12-4 and TRBJ2-5; possibly TRBD1 for D (5 bases). V lost 6 bases and J lost 4, with 12 bases in between. CDR3 length: 13 residues. CDR3 nucleotides: TGTGCCAGCAGCCCAGATAGGGGAGAGACCCAGTACTTC. Amino acid sequence: CASSPDRGETQYF.

V usage is TRBV6-2 or TRBV6-3 and J usage is TRBJ1-2; D is unresolved. CDR1 is MNHEY, CDR2 SVGEGT, per germline. The CDR3 covers 15 residues. Between the trimmed V and J ends, which lost 2 bases and 0 bases, there was a span of 10 bases. The CDR3 loop is CASSYVGRSNYGYTF. In DNA, the CDR3 is TGTGCCAGCAGTTACGTCGGCAGGTCTAACTATGGCTACACCTTC.

The chain couples TRBV7-9 to TRBJ1-2; D is possibly TRBD1 (6 bases). The CDR3 consists of 16 residues. From germline, CDR1 is SEHNR and CDR2 FQNEAQ (reference sequence). The V end was cut by 5 bases, the J end by 1 base, with 17 bases between. CDR3 in DNA: TGTGCCAGCAGCCGCCAGACAGGTGTCCTTAACTATGGCTACACCTTC. It yields the protein CASSRQTGVLNYGYTF. Based on the CDR3 plus reference TRBV7-9 and TRBJ1-2, the full variable domain is DTGVSQNPRHKITKRGQNVTFRCDPISEHNRLYWYRQTLGQGPEFLTYFQNEAQLEKSRLLSDRFSAERPKGSFSTLEIQRTEQGDSAMYLCASSRQTGVLNYGYTFGSGTRLTVV.

The gene calls are TRBV20-1 and TRBJ2-5, with D perhaps being TRBD1 or TRBD2 (5 bases each). This CDR3 spans 12 amino acids. The germline V gene has CDR1 DFQATT and CDR2 SNEGSKA (reference sequence). Trimming removed 3 bases from V and 5 bases from J, with 10 bases in between. CDR3 region: CSASQGGETQYF. CDR3 coding DNA: TGCAGTGCTAGTCAGGGCGGGGAGACCCAGTACTTC.

The J gene is TRBJ2-3, the V gene TRBV7-2; D remains ambiguous. The CDR3 runs to 13 residues. Deletions cut 5 bases from V and 2 bases from J, with 8 bases between. CDR1 is SGHTA, CDR2 FQGNSA, per germline. Here the CDR3 reads CASSEAYTDTQYF. For the CDR3, the DNA is TGTGCCAGCAGCGAAGCGTACACAGATACGCAGTATTTT.

The chain employs TRBV5-4 and TRBJ1-5; no reliable D call. The CDR3 extends over 13 amino acids. With 4 bases removed from V and 5 bases from J, the gap between germline ends came to 10 bases. From germline, CDR1 is SGHNT and CDR2 YYREEE (reference sequence). The DNA for the CDR3 is TGTGCCAGCAGCCTCGGGCTCTATCAGCCCCAGCATTTT. Encoded protein: CASSLGLYQPQHF.

The table lists this clonotype with a count of one. The V gene is TRBV28, the J gene TRBJ1-2; a weak D match, TRBD1 (6 bases). Germline V gene lookup returns CDR1 MDHEN and CDR2 SYDVKM. V shed 3 bases and J shed 8 bases, with 16 bases lying between them. CDR3 size: 14 residues. CDR3 DNA sequence: TGTGCCAGCAGTTTCCCCCTACAGGGATACGGCTACACCTTC. Its translation is CASSFPLQGYGYTF.

V and J are TRBV12-3 or TRBV12-4 and TRBJ2-7, with 8 positions matching TRBD2. V lost 4 bases, J lost 4 bases, and 9 bases stayed unmatched. The CDR3 loop spans 15 amino acids. This CDR3 reads CASSSEGAGAYEQYF. CDR3 coding DNA: TGTGCCAGCAGTTCTGAGGGAGCGGGAGCGTACGAGCAGTACTTC.

The J gene is TRBJ1-1, the V gene TRBV6-1; a possible D gene is TRBD1 (5 bases). The germline V gene has CDR1 MNHNS and CDR2 SASEGT. This CDR3 has 14 residues. V dropped 7 bases and J dropped 11 bases, with 23 bases sitting between them. CDR3 bases: TGTGCCAGCACCCAACCCCAGGGACGGGTTTTGGCTTTCTTT. Its translation: CASTQPQGRVLAFF.

The chain combines TRBV7-3 with TRBJ1-1; D might be TRBD1 (6 bases). Germline CDR1 and CDR2: SGHTA and FQGTGA. CDR3 length equals 15 residues. Trimming pared 0 bases from V and 4 bases from J, leaving 12 bases between. This CDR3 is CASSLTPGAVTEAFF. CDR3 nucleotides: TGTGCCAGCAGCTTAACACCGGGGGCCGTCACTGAAGCTTTCTTT.

This sequence joins TRBV20-1 and TRBJ2-5; no clear D gene. Looked up from germline, CDR1 is DFQATT and CDR2 is SNEGSKA (reference sequence). V lost 6 bases, J lost 4 bases, and 6 bases lay in between. This CDR3 has 10 residues. The CDR3 sequence is CSALGETQYF. CDR3 DNA: TGCAGTGCCTTGGGAGAGACCCAGTACTTC.

This clonotype was observed a few times. The J gene is TRBJ1-6, the V gene TRBV19; no definite D call. The CDR3 consists of 13 residues. Trimming cost V 4 bases and J 7 bases, with 8 bases left between them. Germline CDR1 LNHDA, CDR2 SQIVND (reference sequence). CDR3 bases: TGTGCCAGTAGTACGACCTCCAATTCACCCCTCCACTTT. It yields the protein CASSTTSNSPLHF.

This chain joins TRBV7-9 and TRBJ2-1; D not certain. Trimming cost V 1 base and J 8 bases, with 9 bases left between them. Germline CDR1 reads SEHNR; CDR2 reads FQNEAQ (reference sequence). This CDR3 has 13 amino acids. The CDR3 DNA is TGTGCCAGCAGCTTAGTCCTGGGCCATGAGCAGTTCTTC. Translated: CASSLVLGHEQFF.

About this clonotype itself: At one boundary the junction diverges from the germline segment, which might be a read error. The genes are TRBV19 and TRBJ1-6, with D tentatively TRBD1 (5 bases). The CDR3 length is 14 residues. Germline values: CDR1 LNHDA, CDR2 SQIVND (reference sequence). The CDR3 DNA sequence: TGCGCCGGGGGACTGAGCTCCTATAATTCACCCCTCCACTTT. It codes for CAGGLSSYNSPLHF. The full variable domain, rest sourced from reference TRBV19 and TRBJ1-6, is DGGITQSPKYLFRKEGQNVTLSCEQNLNHDAMYWYRQDPGQGLRLIYYSQIVNDFQKGDIAEGYSVSREKKESFPLTVTSAQKNPTAFYLCAGGLSSYNSPLHFGNGTRLTVT.

The rearrangement links TRBV24-1 to TRBJ1-1; D unclear. The CDR3 covers 12 residues. V was cut by 3 bases and J by 1 base, with 2 bases left in between. Per germline, CDR1 KGHDR and CDR2 SFDVKD. CDR3 nucleotide sequence: TGTGCCACCAGTGATGCGAACACTGAAGCTTTCTTT. Its protein is CATSDANTEAFF.

This clonotype has just a few counts. This chain uses TRBV20-1 with TRBJ1-5; tentative D call: TRBD1 (5 bases). This CDR3 is 13 amino acids long. CDR1 is DFQATT, CDR2 SNEGSKA, per germline (reference sequence). Trimming left V 3 bases short and J 2 bases short, with 8 bases between. CDR3 DNA: TGCAGTGCTAGTTGGGGGGGCAATCAGCCCCAGCATTTT. Its protein is CSASWGGNQPQHF.

Only a few counts were recorded for this clonotype. The rearrangement uses TRBV6-2 or TRBV6-3 and TRBJ2-7; D not certain. Germline assignment: CDR1 MNHEY and CDR2 SVGEGT. The length of the CDR3 is 13 residues. Trimming left V 2 bases short and J 2 bases short, with 7 bases between. The CDR3 spells CASSYVSPYEQYF. The DNA of the CDR3 is TGTGCCAGCAGTTACGTGTCACCCTACGAGCAGTACTTC.

The CDR3 nucleotides are TGCAGTGCTAGAACCGGGTCCCCGGATCCCCAGTACTTC. Amino acid sequence: CSARTGSPDPQYF. The chain recombines TRBV20-1 with TRBJ2-5; no clear D gene. Trimming stripped 2 bases from V and 9 bases from J, with 16 bases between. The germline gives CDR1 DFQATT, CDR2 SNEGSKA (reference sequence). CDR3 size: 13 residues.

In its sample, this clonotype was seen a few times. The V and J genes are TRBV20-1 and TRBJ1-5; 7 bases line up with TRBD1. The CDR3 totals 16 residues. Trimming took 5 bases from V and 0 from J; bases not matched to a gene: 10. Germline CDR1 is DFQATT and CDR2 is SNEGSKA (reference sequence). The CDR3 sequence is CSASGVNRGSNQPQHF. In DNA form, the CDR3 reads TGCAGTGCTTCCGGGGTCAACAGGGGTAGCAATCAGCCCCAGCATTTT.

V is TRBV20-1 and J is TRBJ2-2; TRBD2 is a possible D gene (6 bases). The germline V gene encodes CDR1 DFQATT and CDR2 SNEGSKA (reference sequence). This CDR3 comprises 14 residues. V lost 2 bases to trimming and J lost 5 bases, with 12 bases between them. CDR3 in amino acids: CSARRRDRTGELFF. In DNA, the CDR3 is TGCAGTGCTAGAAGGCGGGACCGTACCGGGGAGCTGTTTTTT.

This chain links TRBV7-8 with TRBJ2-7; D perhaps matches TRBD2 (5 bases). Trimming left V 3 bases short and J 2 bases short, with 17 bases between. The CDR3 length is 16 residues. Per germline, CDR1 SGHVS and CDR2 FQNEAQ. CDR3 sequence: CASSLGDAASTYEQYF. Here the CDR3 DNA reads TGTGCCAGCAGCTTGGGAGATGCGGCCTCAACCTACGAGCAGTACTTC.

The rearrangement links TRBV6-1 to TRBJ1-2; D possibly corresponds to TRBD1 (5 bases). Looked up from germline, CDR1 is MNHNS and CDR2 is SASEGT. The V gene lost 5 bases and the J gene lost 7 bases, with 17 bases spanning the gap. The CDR3 has 14 amino acids. The CDR3 region has the DNA TGTGCCAGCAGTCAAGATCAGCGGGGCTTTGGCTACACCTTC. Translated: CASSQDQRGFGYTF.

This clonotype was found a few times. The rearrangement uses TRBV20-1 and TRBJ1-5; tentatively, D is TRBD1 (5 bases). The CDR3 contains 11 residues. The germline CDR1 and CDR2 sequences are DFQATT and SNEGSKA (reference sequence). Trimming left V 3 bases short and J 8 bases short, with 8 bases between. The CDR3 region is CSASGGKPQHF. In DNA, the CDR3 is TGCAGTGCTAGTGGGGGAAAGCCCCAGCATTTT.

The V and J genes are TRBV18 and TRBJ1-2; possibly TRBD1 for D (5 bases). The length of the CDR3 is 13 residues. CDR1 is KGHSH, CDR2 LQKENI, per germline. Trimming removed 5 bases at V and 2 bases at J, with 9 bases between. The CDR3, as DNA: TGTGCCAGCTCAGCAGGGACCAACTATGGCTACACCTTC. This encodes CASSAGTNYGYTF.

The rearrangement links TRBV27 to TRBJ2-5, with D possibly matching TRBD2 (7 bases). Trimming removed 5 bases from V and 9 bases from J, with 16 bases in between. The CDR3 covers 13 residues. From germline, CDR1 is MNHEY and CDR2 SMNVEV (reference sequence). The CDR3 reads CASSRGGVTAQYF. CDR3 bases: TGTGCCAGCAGTAGGGGGGGGGTTACGGCCCAGTACTTC.

The rearrangement links TRBV20-1 to TRBJ2-7; 7 positions agree with TRBD2. The germline V gene has CDR1 DFQATT and CDR2 SNEGSKA (reference sequence). This CDR3 spans 15 amino acids. V was clipped by 3 bases and J by 7 bases; unmatched bases: 15. The CDR3 loop reads CSASGFAGATREQYF. The CDR3 DNA sequence: TGCAGTGCTAGTGGGTTTGCGGGAGCCACGCGAGAGCAGTACTTC.

J is TRBJ1-6 and V is TRBV27; 8 positions match TRBD1. V gave up 5 bases and J gave up 9 bases; unmatched junction bases: 12. The CDR3 has 16 residues. Germline V gene sequence: CDR1 MNHEY, CDR2 SMNVEV (reference sequence). The CDR3 DNA sequence: TGTGCCAGCAGTGGAGGACAGGGCAGGGTGGCTTCACCCCTCCACTTT. Amino acid sequence: CASSGGQGRVASPLHF.

This clonotype was detected once. The chain uses TRBV6-2 or TRBV6-3 and TRBJ2-2, with D unclear. CDR1 MNHEY and CDR2 SVGEGT come from the germline V gene. V dropped 2 bases and J dropped 5 bases, with 6 bases sitting between them. The CDR3 contains 13 residues. CDR3 in amino acids: CASSYLETGELFF. CDR3 bases: TGTGCCAGCAGTTACCTAGAGACCGGGGAGCTGTTTTTT.